A selection of T cell receptor beta chains follows, all from one sample in a study of control samples from healthy donors and cancer patients. Clones were read by immunoSEQ multiplex PCR, and TCRdb kept only the in-frame ones, dropping some. The table records about 60,000 clones, over 75% of them present only once. Source material: PBMCs. The receptor source for this set is a woman aged 50 to 60 with colorectal cancer. Each CDR3 is given with its conserved first and last residue. The order of the fields is J gene, V gene, CDR3 length, D gene, clone size, CDR3 DNA, CDR3 protein. D genes are given only for firm matches. Rows give clone size only sometimes, using once, few, many, or a class for an expanded clone.

>TRBJ2-5|TRBV2|10|NA|NA
TGTGCCAGCGGGGAAGAGACCCAGTACTTC
CASGEETQYF
>TRBJ1-4|TRBV28|15|TRBD1|once
TGTGCCAGCAGTCCATCGGACAGGGAGGCAAAAAAACTGTTTTTT
CASSPSDREAKKLFF
>TRBJ2-1|TRBV19|14|NA|once
TGTGCCAGTAGTACCCACCCGGGAAACAATGAGCAGTTCTTC
CASSTHPGNNEQFF
>TRBJ2-1|TRBV4-1|16|NA|NA
TGCGCCAGCAGCCACTCACTAGAATCCCCCCCCAATGAGCAGTTCTTC
CASSHSLESPPNEQFF
>TRBJ1-5|TRBV7-6|16|NA|NA
TGTGCCAGCAGCCCAGGGACATTCGAAAGCAATCAGCCCCAGCATTTT
CASSPGTFESNQPQHF
>TRBJ1-1|TRBV3-1/TRBV3-2|16|NA|NA
TGTGCCAGCAGCCAAGAACGGGATTGGTTCAATCCTGAAGCTTTCTTT
CASSQERDWFNPEAFF
>TRBJ2-5|TRBV5-1|14|TRBD2|NA
TGCCCCCGCGGGGGGGAGGGAGCCCAAGAGACCCAGTACTTC
CPRGGEGAQETQYF
>TRBJ1-3|TRBV27|15|NA|NA
TGTGCCAGCAGTTTGAAAGGGATCCCTGGAAACACCATATATTTT
CASSLKGIPGNTIYF
>TRBJ1-5|TRBV24-1|13|NA|NA
TGTGCCACCAGTGATTTTGAGGATCAGCCCCAGCATTTT
CATSDFEDQPQHF
>TRBJ2-2|TRBV9|14|TRBD2|NA
TGTGCCAGCAGCGTAGCTAGCGGGCTCGGGGAGCTGTTTTTT
CASSVASGLGELFF
>TRBJ2-1|TRBV5-4|14|NA|NA
TGTGCCAGCAGCTTGATGGGGGGCAGCAATGAGCAGTTCTTC
CASSLMGGSNEQFF